This T cell receptor (beta chain) was recovered during a study of blood T cells in healthy people across ages. Through a sample-barcoded 5' primer and a J-beta primer mix, a second PCR was run for roughly 7 to 11 cycles. TCRdb ran MiXCR on the 5' RACE reads and lists one entry per CDR3 protein. The repertoire holds about 1,500,000 distinct CDR3 sequences, with under 30% as singletons. This clonotype was obtained from a woman aged 25-40 years in good health. The specimen sequenced was blood.

CDR3 sequence reads: CASSPKTSGNPTEQYF. In DNA, the CDR3 is TGTGCCAGCAGCCCAAAGACTAGCGGGAACCCCACCGAGCAGTACTTC. The chain has TRBV7-9 and TRBJ2-5, with TRBD2 matching over 11 bases. The J call may not be correct, given that the DNA end is closer to TRBJ2-7. Per germline, CDR1 SEHNR and CDR2 FQNEAQ (reference sequence). The CDR3 covers 16 residues.